The 14 T cell receptor beta chains in this list originate from one sample, sequenced in a study of T cell responses to AZD1222 COVID-19 vaccine. The assay was immunoSEQ multiplex PCR, and TCRdb's table has in-frame clones only and misses some. Among about 100,000 clones listed, roughly 90% were seen once. The sequenced sample was peripheral blood, obtained on day 0 of AZD1222 vaccination. These receptor sequences come from an adult in good health.

The J gene is TRBJ2-4, the V gene TRBV6-1, with D perhaps matching TRBD1 (6 bases). Germline V CDR1 and CDR2: MNHNS, SASEGT. V was cut by 2 bases and J by 7 bases, with 9 bases left in between. This CDR3 is 13 amino acids long. The DNA for the CDR3 is TGTGCCAGCAGTGAACGGGACAAGAACATTCAGTACTTC. Translating it yields CASSERDKNIQYF.

This clone has only one observation. The chain recombines TRBV28 with TRBJ2-7; D is perhaps TRBD2 (6 bases). V lost 6 bases to trimming and J lost 1 base, with 10 bases between them. CDR1 is MDHEN and CDR2 is SYDVKM in the germline V gene. The CDR3 loop spans 13 amino acids. The CDR3: CASRFGTSYEQYF. The DNA for the CDR3 is TGTGCCAGCAGATTCGGGACTTCCTACGAGCAGTACTTC.

The chain links TRBV7-6 to TRBJ2-7; TRBD1 or TRBD2 may be the D gene (5 bases each). The germline V and J ends were trimmed by 4 bases and 4 bases, with 14 bases remaining between them. The germline V gene has CDR1 SGHVS and CDR2 FNYEAQ. This CDR3 contains 14 residues. In DNA, the CDR3 is TGTGCCAGCAGCTCGGGGCCAGGACGATACGAGCAGTACTTC. Its translation is CASSSGPGRYEQYF.

The chain joins TRBV29-1 to TRBJ2-7, with a possible D match to TRBD2 (6 bases). The V gene's germline CDR1 is SQVTM and CDR2 ANQGSEA. V was clipped by 4 bases and J by 3 bases, with 13 bases between them. This CDR3 has 13 amino acids. CDR3 protein: CSVARSGLYEQYF. The CDR3 nucleotides are TGCAGCGTTGCGAGAAGCGGGCTCTACGAGCAGTACTTC.

CDR3 DNA: TGTGCCAGCAGCTTAGCTACCGGGACTAGGAAAGAGACCCAGTACTTC. Translating it yields CASSLATGTRKETQYF. The J gene is TRBJ2-5, the V gene TRBV7-9, with TRBD2 matching 8 bases. This CDR3 is 16 amino acids long. The trim removed 0 bases at V and 3 bases at J, leaving 6 bases unmatched. CDR1 is SEHNR, CDR2 FQNEAQ, per germline (reference sequence).

This clone was picked up one time. The V gene is TRBV19, the J gene TRBJ1-5; no reliable D call. Germline CDR1 and CDR2: LNHDA and SQIVND (reference sequence). The CDR3 covers 16 residues. V dropped 5 bases and J dropped 4 bases, with 18 bases sitting between them. The chain's CDR3 is CASSLTLSQRNQPQHF. CDR3 DNA: TGTGCCAGTAGTCTTACACTCTCCCAAAGGAATCAGCCCCAGCATTTT. Full variable domain (remainder filled in from reference TRBV19 and TRBJ1-5): DGGITQSPKYLFRKEGQNVTLSCEQNLNHDAMYWYRQDPGQGLRLIYYSQIVNDFQKGDIAEGYSVSREKKESFPLTVTSAQKNPTAFYLCASSLTLSQRNQPQHFGDGTRLSIL.

This chain uses TRBV11-3 with TRBJ2-1; possible D gene TRBD1, 6 bases. The V end was cut by 1 base, the J end by 3 bases, with 16 bases between. Germline lookup yields CDR1 SGHNT and CDR2 YENEEA. CDR3 length: 17 residues. CDR3 DNA: TGTGCCAGCAGCTTAGGATGGACGGGACACCTCTACAATGAGCAGTTCTTC. It is translated as CASSLGWTGHLYNEQFF.

V usage is TRBV6-5 and J usage is TRBJ2-5, with 9 positions matching TRBD1. The V gene end was trimmed by 6 bases and the J gene end by 5 bases; junction bases not matched to a gene: 10. The CDR3 runs 15 residues. Germline CDR1 and CDR2: MNHEY and SVGAGI. CDR3 residues: CASRRTGEWGETQYF. The CDR3 DNA is TGTGCCAGCAGGCGGACAGGGGAGTGGGGGGAGACCCAGTACTTC.

The chain combines TRBV2 with TRBJ1-2; D may be TRBD1 (5 bases). Deletions cut 3 bases from V and 4 bases from J, with 15 bases between. The CDR3 sequence is 15 residues long. Looked up from germline, CDR1 is SNHLY and CDR2 is FYNNEI. The CDR3 nucleotides are TGTGCCAGCAGTGAGAGGGTTGGGGCCTCCTATGGCTACACCTTC. Translated, it gives CASSERVGASYGYTF.

This rearrangement joins TRBV11-1 to TRBJ2-7; D remains ambiguous. There are 14 residues in the CDR3. Trimming removed 2 bases at V and 6 bases at J, with 14 bases between. Germline CDR1 is SGHAT and CDR2 is FQDESV (reference sequence). CDR3 bases: TGTGCCAGCAGCTTAAACGGAAACATGGGCGAGCAGTACTTC. Translated: CASSLNGNMGEQYF.

The J gene is TRBJ2-3, the V gene TRBV14, with D possibly TRBD1 on 6 matching bases. Trimming cost V 6 bases and J 4 bases, with 11 bases left between them. CDR3 length equals 13 residues. Germline-derived CDR1 and CDR2 are SGHDN and FVKESK. CDR3: CASSLEGADTQYF. CDR3 nucleotides: TGTGCCAGCAGTCTAGAGGGGGCAGATACGCAGTATTTT.

The V call is TRBV28, the J call TRBJ1-5; D call uncertain. Trimming pared 6 bases from V and 7 bases from J, leaving 19 bases between. This CDR3 has 15 amino acids. Germline CDR1 is MDHEN and CDR2 is SYDVKM. The CDR3 loop reads CASSPGGQVQQPQHF. Here the CDR3 DNA reads TGTGCCAGCAGCCCAGGAGGGCAGGTCCAACAGCCCCAGCATTTT.

The rearrangement joins TRBV4-2 to TRBJ1-5; D unclear. Trimming removed 0 bases from V and 10 bases from J, with 10 bases in between. Germline CDR1 LGHNA, CDR2 YNFKEQ. There are 13 residues in the CDR3. CDR3 DNA sequence: TGTGCCAGCAGCCAAGATGTAGGGTTCCCCCAGCATTTT. Amino acids: CASSQDVGFPQHF.

This clone was detected once. The V and J genes are TRBV19 and TRBJ2-3, with 8 nucleotides matching TRBD2. CDR1 and CDR2 (germline): LNHDA, SQIVND (reference sequence). This CDR3 spans 14 amino acids. Germline trimming cut 1 base from V and 6 bases from J; bases unmatched to any gene: 3. The CDR3 DNA reads TGTGCCAGTAGTATAGGGGGGACTAGTGATACGCAGTATTTT. Translated, it gives CASSIGGTSDTQYF.